These 6 T cell receptor beta chains were all obtained from the same sample, sequenced in a study of T cell changes during pregnancy in multiple sclerosis. Profiling relied on immunoSEQ multiplex PCR, and the TCRdb table lists in-frame clones only, not all of them. Here the sample spans fewer than 50,000 clones, around 90% being singletons. The sample here was CD4+ T cells from peripheral blood mononuclear cells, taken in the third trimester of pregnancy. These receptors originate from a female donor with multiple sclerosis, enrolled in a pregnancy study.

The chain has TRBV6-1 and TRBJ2-7; D remains unclear. CDR3 size: 11 residues. Germline-derived CDR1 and CDR2 are MNHNS and SASEGT. With 10 bases removed from V and 2 bases from J, the gap between germline ends came to 9 bases. The DNA for the CDR3 is TGTGCCACCTCGACAACCTACGAGCAGTACTTC. Protein product: CATSTTYEQYF.

The rearrangement links TRBV9 to TRBJ2-2, with D uncertain. Looked up from germline, CDR1 is SGDLS and CDR2 is YYNGEE. Deletions cut 0 bases from V and 4 bases from J, with 13 bases between. The CDR3 contains 16 residues. CDR3 sequence (DNA): TGTGCCAGCAGCGTAGCGATACCGGCGGCCACCGGGGAGCTGTTTTTT. Protein: CASSVAIPAATGELFF.

The rearrangement links TRBV6-4 to TRBJ2-5, with TRBD1 matching over 10 bases. The germline V gene encodes CDR1 MRHNA and CDR2 SNTAGT. Trimming cost V 6 bases and J 2 bases; bases outside gene matches: 9. The CDR3 is 16 residues long. CDR3 loop: CASSGRGQGVQETQYF. The CDR3 nucleotides are TGTGCCAGCAGCGGGAGAGGACAGGGGGTTCAAGAGACCCAGTACTTC.

This chain links TRBV6-5 with TRBJ2-3; D is perhaps TRBD1 (6 bases). Germline V gene lookup returns CDR1 MNHEY and CDR2 SVGAGI. This CDR3 contains 11 residues. Trimming shortened V by 10 bases and J by 6 bases, and 11 bases separated the two germline ends. The DNA of the CDR3 is TGTGCCACGGGGACACCGGATACGCAGTATTTT. The encoded protein is CATGTPDTQYF.

This chain uses TRBV18 with TRBJ2-5; unclear D gene. This CDR3 region has 15 residues. Per the germline V gene, CDR1 is KGHSH and CDR2 is LQKENI. V shed 6 bases and J shed 0 bases, with 14 bases lying between them. The CDR3 sequence is CASSEVQHDQETQYF. The CDR3 coding sequence is TGTGCCAGCTCCGAAGTACAGCATGACCAAGAGACCCAGTACTTC.

The V call is TRBV9, the J call TRBJ2-1, with 8 bases lining up with TRBD2. Germline loops: CDR1 SGDLS, CDR2 YYNGEE. V was pared by 8 bases and J by 3 bases, with 10 bases of the junction left unmatched. The CDR3 has 15 amino acids. Here the CDR3 reads CASSPTSGFYNEQFF. Here the CDR3 DNA reads TGTGCCAGTTCCCCTACTAGCGGTTTCTACAATGAGCAGTTCTTC.